Following are 23 T cell receptor beta chains from one sample sequenced in a study of T cell responses to AZD1222 COVID-19 vaccine. Only in-frame clones appear in the TCRdb table, and some are missing; sequencing was by immunoSEQ multiplex PCR. The repertoire holds 100,000 to 120,000 clones, around 84% seen once, with approximately 3% in the top ten. Specimen: peripheral blood, collected on day 0 of AZD1222 vaccination. These receptors were taken from an adult in good health.

V is TRBV6-6 and J is TRBJ2-7, with D possibly being TRBD2 (5 bases). The germline V gene has CDR1 MNHNY and CDR2 SVGAGI (reference sequence). CDR3 size: 14 residues. V lost 4 bases, J lost 2 bases, and 12 bases lay in between. The CDR3 sequence is CASSFSAGPYEQYF. The CDR3 region has the DNA TGTGCCAGCAGTTTTAGCGCAGGTCCCTACGAGCAGTACTTC.

The CDR3 reads CASSLGFGLAQYF. CDR3 DNA sequence: TGTGCCAGCAGCTTGGGGTTTGGTCTAGCGCAGTACTTC. V is TRBV5-6 and J is TRBJ2-7; D perhaps matches TRBD2 (5 bases). Germline CDR1 SGHDT, CDR2 YYEEEE. This CDR3 spans 13 amino acids. The germline V and J ends were trimmed by 0 bases and 9 bases, with 13 bases remaining between them.

This clone appeared a single time. J is TRBJ2-1 and V is TRBV9, with unresolved D. V was trimmed by 0 bases and J by 0 bases, leaving 10 bases between them. The CDR3 is 16 residues long. Germline V gene lookup returns CDR1 SGDLS and CDR2 YYNGEE. The CDR3 nucleotides are TGTGCCAGCAGCGTAGATTCACTAAGCTCCTACAATGAGCAGTTCTTC. Its translation is CASSVDSLSSYNEQFF.

J is TRBJ1-5 and V is TRBV27; 11 nucleotides align to TRBD1. Losses at the gene ends were 4 bases for V and 6 bases for J; bases not matched to a gene: 5. CDR1 MNHEY and CDR2 SMNVEV come from the germline V gene (reference sequence). The CDR3 runs 15 residues. The CDR3 sequence: CASSWDRGTGQPQHF. The CDR3 DNA reads TGTGCCAGCAGTTGGGACAGGGGGACGGGTCAGCCCCAGCATTTT.

The J gene is TRBJ1-1, the V gene TRBV2; 7 positions match TRBD1. With 6 bases clipped from V and 0 bases from J, the junction kept 4 bases outside the gene matches. From germline, CDR1 is SNHLY and CDR2 FYNNEI. This CDR3 spans 14 amino acids. The CDR3 loop reads CASRGGQLNTEAFF. The CDR3 DNA reads TGTGCCAGCAGGGGGGGACAGCTGAACACTGAAGCTTTCTTT.

The chain recombines TRBV9 with TRBJ2-1; TRBD2 matches 12 bases. The length of the CDR3 is 16 residues. After removal of 0 bases from V and 10 bases from J, the junction contained 8 bases not matched to a gene. The germline V gene has CDR1 SGDLS and CDR2 YYNGEE. The CDR3 DNA reads TGTGCCAGCAGCGTAGGGCTAGCGGGGGGGCCTGAGGAGCAGTTCTTC. Amino acids: CASSVGLAGGPEEQFF. Looking up the rest from reference TRBV9 and TRBJ2-1 gives the full variable domain: DSGVTQTPKHLITATGQRVTLRCSPRSGDLSVYWYQQSLDQGLQFLIQYYNGEERAKGNILERFSAQQFPDLHSELNLSSLELGDSALYFCASSVGLAGGPEEQFFGPGTRLTVL.

This clone was counted a single time. The J gene is TRBJ1-1, the V gene TRBV28, with D perhaps matching TRBD1 (6 bases). Per the germline V gene, CDR1 is MDHEN and CDR2 is SYDVKM. Trimming took 5 bases from V and 7 from J, leaving 14 bases between them. The CDR3 runs to 13 residues. The CDR3 is CASSQTGMSEAFF. The CDR3 DNA reads TGTGCCAGCAGTCAGACAGGAATGAGTGAAGCTTTCTTT.

This sequence joins TRBV5-4 and TRBJ1-1; D is unclear. V shed 0 bases and J shed 5 bases, with 11 bases lying between them. The CDR3 is 14 amino acids. Germline V gene lookup returns CDR1 SGHNT and CDR2 YYREEE (reference sequence). The CDR3 DNA is TGTGCCAGCAGCTTGGCCTCAAGGGAGACTGAAGCTTTCTTT. Encoded protein: CASSLASRETEAFF.

The chain couples TRBV28 to TRBJ2-7; TRBD1 agrees at 8 bases. Germline CDR1 is MDHEN and CDR2 is SYDVKM. The CDR3 spans 12 residues. Unmatched junction bases numbered 4, after V lost 7 bases and J lost 5 bases. For the CDR3, the DNA is TGTGCCAGCACGGGACAGGCCCACGAGCAGTACTTC. It codes for CASTGQAHEQYF.

The chain has TRBV19 and TRBJ2-4; 7 nucleotides align to TRBD1. CDR3 length equals 16 residues. Germline CDR1 reads LNHDA; CDR2 reads SQIVND (reference sequence). Trimming cost V 4 bases and J 0 bases; bases outside gene matches: 6. The CDR3 coding sequence is TGTGCCAGTAGTAACCGGGACAGACTAGCCAAAAACATTCAGTACTTC. Protein: CASSNRDRLAKNIQYF.

The count of this clone is one. The rearrangement links TRBV6-6 to TRBJ1-2, with a weak D call TRBD1 (6 bases). From germline, CDR1 is MNHNY and CDR2 SVGAGI (reference sequence). This CDR3 contains 15 residues. V lost 6 bases, J lost 4 bases, and 18 bases lay in between. CDR3 loop: CASRDTGRVSYGYTF. The CDR3 DNA is TGTGCCAGCAGAGATACAGGGAGGGTTTCCTATGGCTACACCTTC.

This clone is classed as medium-sized (0.01 to 0.1%). The rearrangement uses TRBV5-1 and TRBJ1-6; no definite D call. CDR3 length equals 15 residues. Trimming pared 0 bases from V and 4 bases from J, leaving 8 bases between. CDR1 is SGHRS and CDR2 is YFSETQ in the germline V gene. For the CDR3, the DNA is TGCGCCAGCAGCTTGGCAGTGGGTTATAATTCACCCCTCCACTTT. Amino acid sequence: CASSLAVGYNSPLHF.

The rearrangement joins TRBV5-5 to TRBJ2-5, with D perhaps TRBD1 or TRBD2 (6 bases each). The ends were cut back, 2 bases at V and 3 bases at J, with 14 bases in the middle. The germline V gene has CDR1 SGHKS and CDR2 YYEKEE (reference sequence). CDR3 length equals 15 residues. The CDR3 DNA follows: TGTGCCAGCAGCTTCTCGGGGGCCTGGGAAGAGACCCAGTACTTC. Translated, it gives CASSFSGAWEETQYF.

The V gene is TRBV5-1, the J gene TRBJ2-5; D gene unclear. Trimming left V 0 bases short and J 0 bases short, with 6 bases between. This CDR3 spans 14 amino acids. The germline gives CDR1 SGHRS, CDR2 YFSETQ. The CDR3 loop is CASSLGQYQETQYF. For the CDR3, the DNA is TGCGCCAGCAGCTTGGGGCAGTACCAAGAGACCCAGTACTTC.

The chain links TRBV4-3 to TRBJ2-3, with 8 bases fitting TRBD2. The CDR3 totals 13 residues. V lost 3 bases and J lost 10; bases outside the gene matches: 6. The V gene's germline CDR1 is LGHNA and CDR2 YSLEER. The CDR3 DNA sequence: TGCGCCAGCAGCCAGGGTACGGGGGGGGCGCAGTATTTT. It is translated as CASSQGTGGAQYF.

The chain has TRBV6-5 and TRBJ1-5; the D is unclear. CDR1 is MNHEY and CDR2 is SVGAGI in the germline V gene. CDR3 size: 13 residues. V dropped 6 bases and J dropped 5 bases, with 11 bases sitting between them. Here the CDR3 reads CASRKERDQPQHF. The CDR3 DNA sequence: TGTGCCAGCAGAAAAGAACGGGATCAGCCCCAGCATTTT.

The V gene is TRBV20-1, the J gene TRBJ2-7; possibly TRBD1 or TRBD2 for D (5 bases each). Germline V gene lookup returns CDR1 DFQATT and CDR2 SNEGSKA (reference sequence). Trimming left V 3 bases short and J 2 bases short, with 11 bases between. The CDR3 sequence is 13 residues long. The CDR3 protein is CSASAGAPYEQYF. DNA for the CDR3: TGCAGTGCTAGTGCCGGGGCTCCCTACGAGCAGTACTTC.

This clone was recorded a few times. The rearrangement links TRBV10-3 to TRBJ2-1; TRBD2 agrees at 7 bases. The CDR3 length is 15 residues. Trimming took 6 bases from V and 3 from J; bases not matched to a gene: 8. Germline values: CDR1 ENHRY, CDR2 SYGVKD. In DNA form, the CDR3 reads TGTGCCATCAGCCCACTAGCGACGAACTACAATGAGCAGTTCTTC. Protein: CAISPLATNYNEQFF.

The rearrangement links TRBV9 to TRBJ1-2; D gene uncertain. V lost 3 bases, J lost 4 bases, and 16 bases lay in between. CDR3 length equals 15 residues. CDR1 is SGDLS, CDR2 YYNGEE, per germline. The CDR3 DNA reads TGTGCCAGCAGCGCGAGCCCAGACATTATCTATGGCTACACCTTC. It codes for CASSASPDIIYGYTF.

This clone has only one observation. The rearrangement joins TRBV18 to TRBJ1-3, with 12 bases identical to TRBD1. V lost 3 bases to trimming and J lost 8 bases; unmatched junction nucleotides: 5. CDR3 length: 15 residues. Germline V gene sequence: CDR1 KGHSH, CDR2 LQKENI. Here the CDR3 reads CASSPGTGGRDTIYF. The CDR3 bases are TGTGCCAGCTCACCCGGGACAGGGGGCAGAGACACCATATATTTT.

The chain joins TRBV11-2 to TRBJ2-3; D not resolved. The V end was cut by 2 bases, the J end by 3 bases, with 6 bases between. Germline assignment: CDR1 SGHAT and CDR2 FQNNGV. CDR3 length: 13 residues. The CDR3 loop reads CASSLSLTDTQYF. The CDR3 coding sequence is TGTGCCAGCAGCTTATCCCTAACAGATACGCAGTATTTT.

This clone was seen more than once but under ten times. The chain links TRBV4-1 to TRBJ1-2; 7 bases are a match to TRBD1. The trim removed 2 bases at V and 8 bases at J, leaving 5 bases unmatched. Per the germline V gene, CDR1 is MGHRA and CDR2 is YSYEKL. The CDR3 has 13 residues. The CDR3 nucleotides read TGCGCCAGCAGCCAACAGGGGGAGATCGGCTACACCTTC. Its protein is CASSQQGEIGYTF.

The J gene is TRBJ1-5, the V gene TRBV2; a possible D gene is TRBD1 (6 bases). The ends were cut back, 7 bases at V and 2 bases at J, with 18 bases in the middle. The germline CDR1 and CDR2 sequences are SNHLY and FYNNEI. CDR3 length: 16 residues. The CDR3 loop is CASNIGGEGGNQPQHF. In nucleotides, the CDR3 is TGTGCCAGCAACATTGGTGGTGAGGGGGGCAATCAGCCCCAGCATTTT.